The clone carrying this T cell receptor beta chain appeared many times. The data stem from a study of low-dose radiotherapy and immunotherapy resistance in tumors. Study as a whole: Intravenous ipilimumab 1 mg/kg every six weeks was given with nivolumab 240 mg every two weeks. Dosing of intravenous cyclophosphamide at 200 mg/m2 occurred every two weeks and took place one day prior to radiation and immunotherapy.

Noted time point: before trial treatment. Both TCRalpha and TCRbeta chains were reverse transcribed with V-gene-specific primers. TCRs were amplified for around 21 PCR cycles with a constant-region primer and V-primer adapter. TCRdb processed the reads anew with MiXCR; each CDR3 protein has one entry. The repertoire includes tens of thousands of distinct CDR3 sequences, 15% to 20% of them detected once, and 2.5% to 3.5% sits in the top ten. After removal of 5 bases from V and 10 bases from J, the junction contained 7 bases not matched to a gene. CDR3 size: 13 residues. Germline V lookup: CDR1 MNHEY, CDR2 SVGAGI.

The rearrangement joins TRBV6-5 to TRBJ2-3, with 9 positions matching TRBD1. The sample in question was PBMCs, obtained before treatment. This TCR came from a male donor with prostate cancer. The CDR3 bases are TGTGCCAGCAGTCCTGGGACAGGGCATCCGCAGTATTTT. Its translation is CASSPGTGHPQYF.